This is a list of T cell receptor beta chains from one sample in a study of blood T cell repertoires in COVID-19. Profiled with immunoSEQ multiplex PCR; TCRdb holds only in-frame clones, not every one. The table includes over 50,000 clones, 65% to 85% detected once. The sample consisted of peripheral blood. The receptors come from an elderly man with active or convalescent COVID-19. Both conserved end residues are part of each CDR3. The D gene is left open where the match is weak. Part of the rows lack a size; the others show once, few, many or a class for expanded clones.

d_gene: -; abundance: -; v_gene: TRBV3-1/TRBV3-2; j_gene: TRBJ2-2; CDR3aa: CASSQLRGLTGELFF; CDR3nt: TGTGCCAGCAGCCAATTGCGGGGGCTAACCGGGGAGCTGTTTTTT
d_gene: -; abundance: -; v_gene: TRBV5-1; j_gene: TRBJ1-1; CDR3aa: CASSGGDGFNTEAFF; CDR3nt: TGCGCCAGCAGCGGAGGGGACGGATTCAACACTGAAGCTTTCTTT
d_gene: -; abundance: -; v_gene: TRBV7-9; j_gene: TRBJ1-4; CDR3aa: CASSPRGGIGNEKLFF; CDR3nt: TGTGCCAGCAGCCCCCGGGGGGGGATTGGTAATGAAAAACTGTTTTTT
d_gene: -; abundance: -; v_gene: TRBV27; j_gene: TRBJ2-1; CDR3aa: CASTQTIYNEQFF; CDR3nt: TGTGCCAGCACACAGACTATCTACAATGAGCAGTTCTTC
d_gene: -; abundance: -; v_gene: TRBV11-2; j_gene: TRBJ2-1; CDR3aa: CASSLKQYNEQFF; CDR3nt: TGTGCCAGCAGCTTAAAACAGTACAATGAGCAGTTCTTC
d_gene: TRBD1; abundance: -; v_gene: TRBV7-9; j_gene: TRBJ2-3; CDR3aa: CASSPAPGQGPADTQYF; CDR3nt: TGTGCCAGCAGCCCGGCTCCTGGACAGGGACCGGCGGATACGCAGTATTTT
d_gene: -; abundance: -; v_gene: TRBV12-3/TRBV12-4; j_gene: TRBJ1-2; CDR3aa: CASSPDTIYGYTF; CDR3nt: TGTGCCAGCAGTCCGGACACCATCTATGGCTACACCTTC
d_gene: TRBD1; abundance: few; v_gene: TRBV5-1; j_gene: TRBJ2-3; CDR3aa: CASTVGTASTDTQYF; CDR3nt: TGCGCCAGCACCGTGGGGACAGCGAGCACAGATACGCAGTATTTT
d_gene: -; abundance: few; v_gene: TRBV7-8; j_gene: TRBJ1-5; CDR3aa: CASSLARVGLYNQPQHF; CDR3nt: TGTGCCAGCAGCTTAGCTCGCGTTGGACTGTATAATCAGCCCCAGCATTTT
d_gene: -; abundance: many; v_gene: TRBV21-1; j_gene: TRBJ2-2; CDR3aa: CAIPWGGMGLAGVNTGELFF; CDR3nt: TGTGCCATCCCGTGGGGGGGGATGGGACTAGCGGGGGTGAACACCGGGGAGCTGTTTTTT
d_gene: TRBD1; abundance: -; v_gene: TRBV5-5; j_gene: TRBJ2-2; CDR3aa: CASSLNLQGIGVTGELFF; CDR3nt: TGTGCCAGCAGCCTTAATTTACAGGGGATCGGCGTCACCGGGGAGCTGTTTTTT
d_gene: TRBD2; abundance: few; v_gene: TRBV5-6; j_gene: TRBJ2-7; CDR3aa: CASSDPQGSGRAYEQYF; CDR3nt: TGTGCCAGCAGCGACCCCCAGGGTAGCGGGAGGGCCTACGAGCAGTACTTC
d_gene: TRBD2; abundance: -; v_gene: TRBV10-1; j_gene: TRBJ2-3; CDR3aa: CASTSGGSDTQYF; CDR3nt: TGCGCCAGCACAAGCGGGGGCTCAGATACGCAGTATTTT
d_gene: TRBD2; abundance: -; v_gene: TRBV5-5; j_gene: TRBJ2-1; CDR3aa: CASSLALAATNEQFF; CDR3nt: TGTGCCAGCAGCTTGGCACTAGCGGCAACCAATGAGCAGTTCTTC
d_gene: TRBD1; abundance: -; v_gene: TRBV29-1; j_gene: TRBJ1-5; CDR3aa: CSVEEGTGGGGPQHF; CDR3nt: TGCAGCGTTGAAGAAGGAACAGGGGGCGGGGGGCCCCAGCATTTT
d_gene: -; abundance: -; v_gene: TRBV7-6; j_gene: TRBJ2-7; CDR3aa: CASSPREGASDEQYF; CDR3nt: TGTGCCAGCAGCCCCCGGGAGGGGGCATCGGATGAGCAGTACTTC
d_gene: TRBD2; abundance: -; v_gene: TRBV9; j_gene: TRBJ2-3; CDR3aa: CASSGGPGTSVTDTQYF; CDR3nt: TGTGCCAGCAGCGGGGGGCCCGGGACTAGTGTCACAGATACGCAGTATTTT
d_gene: TRBD1; abundance: few; v_gene: TRBV4-1; j_gene: TRBJ1-4; CDR3aa: CASSQGQGLEKLFF; CDR3nt: TGCGCCAGCAGCCAAGGACAGGGACTCGAAAAACTGTTTTTT
d_gene: -; abundance: few; v_gene: TRBV2; j_gene: TRBJ2-7; CDR3aa: CASSTSSYEQYF; CDR3nt: TGTGCCAGCAGTACTAGCTCCTACGAGCAGTACTTC
d_gene: -; abundance: -; v_gene: TRBV6-1; j_gene: TRBJ1-2; CDR3aa: CASSEAEFYGYTF; CDR3nt: TGTGCCAGCAGTGAAGCGGAGTTCTATGGCTACACCTTC
d_gene: -; abundance: -; v_gene: TRBV6-5; j_gene: TRBJ2-1; CDR3aa: CASSRGTANNEQFF; CDR3nt: TGTGCCAGCAGCCGCGGGACCGCTAACAATGAGCAGTTCTTC
d_gene: TRBD1; abundance: many; v_gene: TRBV13; j_gene: TRBJ1-2; CDR3aa: CASSTQPGQGNYGYTF; CDR3nt: TGTGCCAGCAGCACACAACCGGGACAGGGGAACTATGGCTACACCTTC
d_gene: -; abundance: -; v_gene: TRBV11-1; j_gene: TRBJ2-1; CDR3aa: CASSLRGIFYNEQFF; CDR3nt: TGTGCCAGCAGCTTACGAGGGATTTTCTACAATGAGCAGTTCTTC
d_gene: TRBD1; abundance: once; v_gene: TRBV11-2; j_gene: TRBJ1-2; CDR3aa: CASSLSDRGLGYTF; CDR3nt: TGTGCCAGCAGCTTAAGCGACAGGGGGCTTGGCTACACCTTC
d_gene: TRBD2; abundance: -; v_gene: TRBV29-1; j_gene: TRBJ2-5; CDR3aa: CSTLGGGETQYF; CDR3nt: TGCAGCACTCTGGGGGGGGGAGAGACCCAGTACTTC
d_gene: TRBD1; abundance: -; v_gene: TRBV7-9; j_gene: TRBJ1-5; CDR3aa: CASSSGTGFNQPQHF; CDR3nt: TGTGCCAGCAGCTCCGGGACAGGGTTCAATCAGCCCCAGCATTTT